This T cell receptor (beta chain) was identified during a study of T cells in narcolepsy. Trimming left V 7 bases short and J 8 bases short, with 20 bases between. Per germline, CDR1 SNHLY and CDR2 FYNNEI. This CDR3 has 15 amino acids. This clone was seen only once. This table comes from immunoSEQ multiplex PCR, and its TCRdb copy is limited to in-frame clones, with some not included. The data hold about 25,000 clones, with roughly 80% observed a single time. The sequenced material came from CD45RA- memory CD4+ T cells from PBMCs. The chain links TRBV2 to TRBJ1-4; the D is unclear. The receptor was derived from a human donor with narcolepsy. The DNA of the CDR3 is TGTGCCAGCATCCGACGGTCGACTATCGGGGAAAAACTGTTTTTT. The encoded protein is CASIRRSTIGEKLFF.